These T cell receptor beta chains were read from a single sample in a study of T cell responses to AZD1222 COVID-19 vaccine. TCRdb's copy holds only in-frame clones and misses some; the assay was immunoSEQ multiplex PCR. Among about 35,000 clones listed, around 88% were seen once. Material: peripheral blood, obtained on day 0 of AZD1222 vaccination. These receptors were taken from an adult in good health. Each CDR3 is given with its conserved first and last residue. Fields, in order: CDR3 DNA, CDR3 protein, V gene, D gene, clone size, J gene. D genes are given only for firm matches. The size field is filled for only some rows; it gives once, few, many or a size class.

cdr3_nt: TGTGCCAGTATCGCCCTGTGGACAGAATCGAACACTGAAGCTTTCTTT
cdr3_aa: CASIALWTESNTEAFF
v_call: TRBV19
d_call: NA
clone_size: NA
j_call: TRBJ1-1

cdr3_nt: TGTGCCACCAGTGATCAGGACCGGGACAGGGGGCCTGATTGCAATCAGCCCCAGCATTTT
cdr3_aa: CATSDQDRDRGPDCNQPQHF
v_call: TRBV24-1
d_call: TRBD1
clone_size: NA
j_call: TRBJ1-5

cdr3_nt: TGTGCCAGCAGCTTGTTTGCGGGAGGGGTCGGTGAAAAACTGTTTTTT
cdr3_aa: CASSLFAGGVGEKLFF
v_call: TRBV5-4
d_call: NA
clone_size: NA
j_call: TRBJ1-4

cdr3_nt: TGTGCCAGCAGCTTAGTGACTAGCAGCCACAATGAGCAGTTCTTC
cdr3_aa: CASSLVTSSHNEQFF
v_call: TRBV7-9
d_call: TRBD2
clone_size: NA
j_call: TRBJ2-1

cdr3_nt: TGTGCCAGCAGCAAAAAGGGTAGCGGGAGAGACAATGAGCAGTTCTTC
cdr3_aa: CASSKKGSGRDNEQFF
v_call: TRBV21-1
d_call: NA
clone_size: NA
j_call: TRBJ2-1

cdr3_nt: TGTGCCAGCAGACGCTCCGAAAAACTGTTTTTT
cdr3_aa: CASRRSEKLFF
v_call: TRBV2
d_call: NA
clone_size: few
j_call: TRBJ1-4

cdr3_nt: TGTGCCAGCAGCCTGGGACAGGGGGACTACAATGAGCAGTTCTTC
cdr3_aa: CASSLGQGDYNEQFF
v_call: TRBV4-2
d_call: TRBD1
clone_size: few
j_call: TRBJ2-1

cdr3_nt: TGTGCCAGCAGTTCCCACAGGGCCGGAACTGAAAAACTGTTTTTT
cdr3_aa: CASSSHRAGTEKLFF
v_call: TRBV28
d_call: NA
clone_size: NA
j_call: TRBJ1-4

cdr3_nt: TGTGCCAGCAGCCAGAATCGGGAAAAACTGTTTTTT
cdr3_aa: CASSQNREKLFF
v_call: TRBV27
d_call: NA
clone_size: NA
j_call: TRBJ1-4

cdr3_nt: TGCGCCAGCAGCGTGGACAGGGCGGACACTGAAGCTTTCTTT
cdr3_aa: CASSVDRADTEAFF
v_call: TRBV5-1
d_call: TRBD1
clone_size: NA
j_call: TRBJ1-1

cdr3_nt: TGCAGTGCTATTGATTTTCGGGGGGCCGAAGAGACCCAGTACTTC
cdr3_aa: CSAIDFRGAEETQYF
v_call: TRBV20-1
d_call: NA
clone_size: once
j_call: TRBJ2-5

cdr3_nt: TGCGCCAGCAGCCAAACACAGGGAAAGAACACTGAAGCTTTCTTT
cdr3_aa: CASSQTQGKNTEAFF
v_call: TRBV4-1
d_call: NA
clone_size: NA
j_call: TRBJ1-1

cdr3_nt: TGCGCCAGCAGCTTGGCGACCCCCACTATAGGTGAAAAACTGTTTTTT
cdr3_aa: CASSLATPTIGEKLFF
v_call: TRBV5-1
d_call: NA
clone_size: NA
j_call: TRBJ1-4

cdr3_nt: TGTGCCAGCAGTCTCGGACTTATTACCGGGGAGCTGTTTTTT
cdr3_aa: CASSLGLITGELFF
v_call: TRBV6-2/TRBV6-3
d_call: NA
clone_size: NA
j_call: TRBJ2-2

cdr3_nt: TGCGCCAGCAGCCAAGATCGCGGGGGAACTAATGAAAAACTGTTTTTT
cdr3_aa: CASSQDRGGTNEKLFF
v_call: TRBV4-1
d_call: NA
clone_size: NA
j_call: TRBJ1-4

cdr3_nt: TGTGCCAGCAGCTTTATCTCGGGAACGCGATACGAGCAGTACTTC
cdr3_aa: CASSFISGTRYEQYF
v_call: TRBV7-9
d_call: NA
clone_size: NA
j_call: TRBJ2-7

cdr3_nt: TGTGCCAGCAGCCCCCGGGACACTTATAATTCACCCCTCCACTTT
cdr3_aa: CASSPRDTYNSPLHF
v_call: TRBV3-1/TRBV3-2
d_call: NA
clone_size: NA
j_call: TRBJ1-6

cdr3_nt: TGTGCCAGCAGTTTACTTAGGGGAGGGAGCGGGGAGCTGTTTTTT
cdr3_aa: CASSLLRGGSGELFF
v_call: TRBV27
d_call: TRBD2
clone_size: NA
j_call: TRBJ2-2

cdr3_nt: TGTGCCAGCGGTGACAGGGGTGACTATGGCTACACCTTC
cdr3_aa: CASGDRGDYGYTF
v_call: TRBV6-1
d_call: TRBD1
clone_size: NA
j_call: TRBJ1-2

cdr3_nt: TGCGCCAGCAGCCAAGTATTCGGGGCCCCGAATGAAAAACTGTTTTTT
cdr3_aa: CASSQVFGAPNEKLFF
v_call: TRBV4-3
d_call: NA
clone_size: NA
j_call: TRBJ1-4

cdr3_nt: TGTGCCAGCAGCTTTTTACTAGTCAATGAGCAGTTCTTC
cdr3_aa: CASSFLLVNEQFF
v_call: TRBV7-9
d_call: NA
clone_size: NA
j_call: TRBJ2-1

cdr3_nt: TGTGCCAGCAGTTTTCGGACAGGGCGAGAGACCCAGTACTTC
cdr3_aa: CASSFRTGRETQYF
v_call: TRBV28
d_call: TRBD1
clone_size: NA
j_call: TRBJ2-5

cdr3_nt: TGTGCCAGCAGTTTTAGGCGGCAAGAGACCCAGTACTTC
cdr3_aa: CASSFRRQETQYF
v_call: TRBV27
d_call: NA
clone_size: NA
j_call: TRBJ2-5

cdr3_nt: TGTGCCAGCCCGGGGCGCAACTATGGCTACACCTTC
cdr3_aa: CASPGRNYGYTF
v_call: TRBV7-9
d_call: NA
clone_size: NA
j_call: TRBJ1-2

cdr3_nt: TGTGCCAGTAGTAAGGGGTGGACTGAAGCTTTCTTT
cdr3_aa: CASSKGWTEAFF
v_call: TRBV19
d_call: NA
clone_size: NA
j_call: TRBJ1-1

cdr3_nt: TGCAGCGTTCCGGGGGAGACAGCCGAAGCTTTCTTT
cdr3_aa: CSVPGETAEAFF
v_call: TRBV29-1
d_call: NA
clone_size: NA
j_call: TRBJ1-1

cdr3_nt: TGTGCCACCTTTGGCCTGTTCTTTGAAAAACTGTTTTTT
cdr3_aa: CATFGLFFEKLFF
v_call: TRBV6-5
d_call: NA
clone_size: NA
j_call: TRBJ1-4

cdr3_nt: TGTGCCAGCAGCCCGCCTACCACGAACACTGAAGCTTTCTTT
cdr3_aa: CASSPPTTNTEAFF
v_call: TRBV5-6
d_call: NA
clone_size: NA
j_call: TRBJ1-1

cdr3_nt: TGTGCCAGCAGCTTGGTACGGGGGGATTCACCCCTCCACTTT
cdr3_aa: CASSLVRGDSPLHF
v_call: TRBV5-6
d_call: NA
clone_size: NA
j_call: TRBJ1-6

cdr3_nt: TGTGCCACGGGCGGGGACCTCCAGTCCTACAATGAGCAGTTCTTC
cdr3_aa: CATGGDLQSYNEQFF
v_call: TRBV15
d_call: NA
clone_size: once
j_call: TRBJ2-1

cdr3_nt: TGCGCCAGCGCCGGTTGGAACAGGGAGAGCAATCAGCCCCAGCATTTT
cdr3_aa: CASAGWNRESNQPQHF
v_call: TRBV10-2
d_call: NA
clone_size: few
j_call: TRBJ1-5

cdr3_nt: TGTGCCATCAGGGCAGGTGACTCTGGAAACACCATATATTTT
cdr3_aa: CAIRAGDSGNTIYF
v_call: TRBV10-3
d_call: NA
clone_size: NA
j_call: TRBJ1-3

cdr3_nt: TGTGCCAGTAGGTCCGGTACAGGGGGTACCGGGGAGCTGTTTTTT
cdr3_aa: CASRSGTGGTGELFF
v_call: TRBV19
d_call: TRBD1
clone_size: few
j_call: TRBJ2-2

cdr3_nt: TGCAGTGCTAGTTCTCGGAACACCATATATTTT
cdr3_aa: CSASSRNTIYF
v_call: TRBV20-1
d_call: NA
clone_size: NA
j_call: TRBJ1-3

cdr3_nt: TGTGCCACCAGCAGCCGACAGGCGGAAGAGCAGTACTTC
cdr3_aa: CATSSRQAEEQYF
v_call: TRBV15
d_call: NA
clone_size: NA
j_call: TRBJ2-7

cdr3_nt: TGTGCCAGCAGTTTCGGACAGGGGAAGAGCCTAGGCAAAAACATTCAGTACTTC
cdr3_aa: CASSFGQGKSLGKNIQYF
v_call: TRBV28
d_call: TRBD1
clone_size: NA
j_call: TRBJ2-4

cdr3_nt: TGTGCCAGCAGCTTAGCCACGGGACAGGTGTCGGCCAAAAACATTCAGTACTTC
cdr3_aa: CASSLATGQVSAKNIQYF
v_call: TRBV7-9
d_call: TRBD1
clone_size: NA
j_call: TRBJ2-4

cdr3_nt: TGTGCCTGGAAGGCGAAGGACAAAAACTATGGCTACACCTTC
cdr3_aa: CAWKAKDKNYGYTF
v_call: TRBV30
d_call: NA
clone_size: NA
j_call: TRBJ1-2

cdr3_nt: TGTGCCAGCAGTTTATCACGGGGTGACCAAGAGACCCAGTACTTC
cdr3_aa: CASSLSRGDQETQYF
v_call: TRBV27
d_call: NA
clone_size: NA
j_call: TRBJ2-5

cdr3_nt: TGTGCCTGGAGTACACAGGGGGATTATGGCTACACCTTC
cdr3_aa: CAWSTQGDYGYTF
v_call: TRBV30
d_call: TRBD1
clone_size: NA
j_call: TRBJ1-2

cdr3_nt: TGTGCCAGCAGCTTAATGGAGGGGAGGCCCTCATATTTT
cdr3_aa: CASSLMEGRPSYF
v_call: TRBV7-3
d_call: NA
clone_size: NA
j_call: TRBJ2-3

cdr3_nt: TGTGCCGGAGGAACAGCAGGTTCCACCGGGGAGCTGTTTTTT
cdr3_aa: CAGGTAGSTGELFF
v_call: TRBV19
d_call: NA
clone_size: NA
j_call: TRBJ2-2

cdr3_nt: TGTGCCAGCAGAGCTGGGGGCTTCGCTGAAGCTTTCTTT
cdr3_aa: CASRAGGFAEAFF
v_call: TRBV27
d_call: NA
clone_size: NA
j_call: TRBJ1-1